This T cell receptor (beta chain) was sequenced in a study of blood T cell repertoires in COVID-19. The overall study: Sites in the United States, Italy and Spain provided acute and convalescent COVID-19 samples. PBMCs, B-cell-depleted T cells, or T cells provided the cDNA or gDNA that made up the material.

In the source study's methods: Scientists estimated how many nucleated cells there were by amplifying reference gene primers. The repertoire was sequenced with immunoSEQ multiplex PCR; TCRdb's copy has only in-frame clones and lacks some. V, J and clone size reflect that table, while D and trimming were determined from the DNA. The sample holds some 80,000 clones, around 88% seen once. This CDR3 is 14 amino acids long. With 6 bases removed from V and 0 bases from J, the gap between germline ends came to 12 bases. Germline V CDR1 and CDR2: MDHEN, SYDVKM. This clone was picked up one time. J is TRBJ2-7 and V is TRBV28; possibly TRBD1 for D (5 bases). The sequence was collected from a human donor in a cohort sampled during active COVID-19. Sequencing used peripheral blood. Here the CDR3 DNA reads TGTGCCAGCAGGGGGCAGGGAAGCTCCTACGAGCAGTACTTC. This codes for CASRGQGSSYEQYF.